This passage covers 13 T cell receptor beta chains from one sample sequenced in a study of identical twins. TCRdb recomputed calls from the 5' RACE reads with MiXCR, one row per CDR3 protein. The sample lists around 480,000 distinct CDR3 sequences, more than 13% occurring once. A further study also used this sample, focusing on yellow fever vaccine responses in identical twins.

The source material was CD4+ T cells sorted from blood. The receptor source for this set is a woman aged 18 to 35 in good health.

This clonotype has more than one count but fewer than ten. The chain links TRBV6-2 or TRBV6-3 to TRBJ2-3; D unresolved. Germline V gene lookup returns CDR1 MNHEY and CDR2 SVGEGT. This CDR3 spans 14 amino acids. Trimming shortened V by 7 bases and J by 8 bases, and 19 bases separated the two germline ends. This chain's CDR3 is CASTDPRPEATQYF. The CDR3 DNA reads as TGTGCCAGCACCGACCCTCGACCCGAGGCTACGCAGTATTTT.

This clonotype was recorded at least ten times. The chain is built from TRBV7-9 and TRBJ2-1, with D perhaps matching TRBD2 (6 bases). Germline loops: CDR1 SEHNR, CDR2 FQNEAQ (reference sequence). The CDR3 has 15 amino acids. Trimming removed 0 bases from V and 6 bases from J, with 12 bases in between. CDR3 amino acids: CASSLAGGPTNEQFF. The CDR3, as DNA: TGTGCCAGCAGCTTAGCGGGAGGACCTACCAATGAGCAGTTCTTC.

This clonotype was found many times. For the CDR3, the DNA is TGTGCCAGCCGACCAGGCAGCTCTGGGGCCAACGTCCTGACTTTC. Amino acid sequence: CASRPGSSGANVLTF. V is TRBV6-1 and J is TRBJ2-6; no clear D gene. The CDR3 consists of 15 residues. Trimming pared 8 bases from V and 0 bases from J, leaving 11 bases between. Germline CDR1 MNHNS, CDR2 SASEGT.

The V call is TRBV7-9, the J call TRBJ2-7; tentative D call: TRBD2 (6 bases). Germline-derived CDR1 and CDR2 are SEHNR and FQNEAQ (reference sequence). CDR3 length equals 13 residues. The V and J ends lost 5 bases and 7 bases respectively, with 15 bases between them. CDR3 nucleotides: TGTGCCAGCAGCCCCTCGGCAGGGAGGGAGCAGTACTTC. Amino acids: CASSPSAGREQYF. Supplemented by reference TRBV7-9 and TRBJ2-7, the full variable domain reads DTGVSQNPRHKITKRGQNVTFRCDPISEHNRLYWYRQTLGQGPEFLTYFQNEAQLEKSRLLSDRFSAERPKGSFSTLEIQRTEQGDSAMYLCASSPSAGREQYFGPGTRLTVT.

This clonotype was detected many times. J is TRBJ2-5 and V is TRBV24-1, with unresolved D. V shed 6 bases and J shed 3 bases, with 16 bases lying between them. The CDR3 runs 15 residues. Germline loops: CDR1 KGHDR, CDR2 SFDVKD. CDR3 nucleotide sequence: TGTGCCACCAGTAGACCGCGGAGTGGAAAAGAGACCCAGTACTTC. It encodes CATSRPRSGKETQYF.

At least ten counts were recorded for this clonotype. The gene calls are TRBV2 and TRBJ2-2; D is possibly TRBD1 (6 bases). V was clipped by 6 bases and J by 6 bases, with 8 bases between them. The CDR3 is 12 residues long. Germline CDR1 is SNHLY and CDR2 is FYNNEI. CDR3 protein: CASSYRAGELFF. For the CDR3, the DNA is TGTGCCAGCAGCTACAGGGCCGGGGAGCTGTTTTTT. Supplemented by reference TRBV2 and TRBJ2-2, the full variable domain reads EPEVTQTPSHQVTQMGQEVILRCVPISNHLYFYWYRQILGQKVEFLVSFYNNEISEKSEIFDDQFSVERPDGSNFTLKIRSTKLEDSAMYFCASSYRAGELFFGEGSRLTVL.

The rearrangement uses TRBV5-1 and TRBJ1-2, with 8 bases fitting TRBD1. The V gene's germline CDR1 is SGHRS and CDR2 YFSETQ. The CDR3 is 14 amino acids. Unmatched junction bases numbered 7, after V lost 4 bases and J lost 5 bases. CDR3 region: CASSPDGTGYGYTF. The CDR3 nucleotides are TGCGCCAGCAGCCCTGATGGGACAGGTTATGGCTACACCTTC.

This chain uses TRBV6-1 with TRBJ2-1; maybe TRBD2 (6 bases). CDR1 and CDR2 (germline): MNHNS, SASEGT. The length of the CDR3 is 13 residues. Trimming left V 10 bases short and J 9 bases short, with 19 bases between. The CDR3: CATELRGAVEQFF. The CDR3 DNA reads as TGTGCCACCGAGCTTCGCGGGGCAGTTGAGCAGTTCTTC.

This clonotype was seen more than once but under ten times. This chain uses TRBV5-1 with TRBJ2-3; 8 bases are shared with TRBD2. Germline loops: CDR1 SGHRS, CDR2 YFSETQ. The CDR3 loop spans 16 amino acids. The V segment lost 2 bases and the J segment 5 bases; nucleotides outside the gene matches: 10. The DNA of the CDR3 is TGCGCCAGCAGCTTCCTAGCGGGCATGACGAAAGATACGCAGTATTTT. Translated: CASSFLAGMTKDTQYF.

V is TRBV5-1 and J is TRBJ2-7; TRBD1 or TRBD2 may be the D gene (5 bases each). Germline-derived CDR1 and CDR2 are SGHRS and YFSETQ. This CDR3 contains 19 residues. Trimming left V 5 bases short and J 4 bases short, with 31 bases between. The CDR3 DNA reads TGCGCCAGCAGTCCTAGACCCTCTGGGCAGGGAGCCCGTCTATACGAGCAGTACTTC. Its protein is CASSPRPSGQGARLYEQYF.

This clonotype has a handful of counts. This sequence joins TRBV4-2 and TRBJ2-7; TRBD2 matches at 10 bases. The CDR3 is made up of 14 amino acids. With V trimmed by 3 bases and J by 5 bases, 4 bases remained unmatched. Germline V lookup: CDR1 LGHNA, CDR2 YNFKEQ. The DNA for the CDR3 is TGTGCCAGCAGCCAGGGACTAGCGCTAAACGAGCAGTACTTC. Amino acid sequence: CASSQGLALNEQYF.

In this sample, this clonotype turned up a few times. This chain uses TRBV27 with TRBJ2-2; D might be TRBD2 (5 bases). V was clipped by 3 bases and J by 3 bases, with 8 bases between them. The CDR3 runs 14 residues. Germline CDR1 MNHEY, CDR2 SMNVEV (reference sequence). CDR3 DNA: TGTGCCAGCAGTTTTGGTAGCGACACCGGGGAGCTGTTTTTT. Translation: CASSFGSDTGELFF.

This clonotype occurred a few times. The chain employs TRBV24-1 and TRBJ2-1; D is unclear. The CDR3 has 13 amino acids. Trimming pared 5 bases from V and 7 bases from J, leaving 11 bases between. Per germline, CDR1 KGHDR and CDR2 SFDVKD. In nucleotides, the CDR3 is TGTGCCACCAGTGTTACCGTGGCTAATGAGCAGTTCTTC. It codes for CATSVTVANEQFF.